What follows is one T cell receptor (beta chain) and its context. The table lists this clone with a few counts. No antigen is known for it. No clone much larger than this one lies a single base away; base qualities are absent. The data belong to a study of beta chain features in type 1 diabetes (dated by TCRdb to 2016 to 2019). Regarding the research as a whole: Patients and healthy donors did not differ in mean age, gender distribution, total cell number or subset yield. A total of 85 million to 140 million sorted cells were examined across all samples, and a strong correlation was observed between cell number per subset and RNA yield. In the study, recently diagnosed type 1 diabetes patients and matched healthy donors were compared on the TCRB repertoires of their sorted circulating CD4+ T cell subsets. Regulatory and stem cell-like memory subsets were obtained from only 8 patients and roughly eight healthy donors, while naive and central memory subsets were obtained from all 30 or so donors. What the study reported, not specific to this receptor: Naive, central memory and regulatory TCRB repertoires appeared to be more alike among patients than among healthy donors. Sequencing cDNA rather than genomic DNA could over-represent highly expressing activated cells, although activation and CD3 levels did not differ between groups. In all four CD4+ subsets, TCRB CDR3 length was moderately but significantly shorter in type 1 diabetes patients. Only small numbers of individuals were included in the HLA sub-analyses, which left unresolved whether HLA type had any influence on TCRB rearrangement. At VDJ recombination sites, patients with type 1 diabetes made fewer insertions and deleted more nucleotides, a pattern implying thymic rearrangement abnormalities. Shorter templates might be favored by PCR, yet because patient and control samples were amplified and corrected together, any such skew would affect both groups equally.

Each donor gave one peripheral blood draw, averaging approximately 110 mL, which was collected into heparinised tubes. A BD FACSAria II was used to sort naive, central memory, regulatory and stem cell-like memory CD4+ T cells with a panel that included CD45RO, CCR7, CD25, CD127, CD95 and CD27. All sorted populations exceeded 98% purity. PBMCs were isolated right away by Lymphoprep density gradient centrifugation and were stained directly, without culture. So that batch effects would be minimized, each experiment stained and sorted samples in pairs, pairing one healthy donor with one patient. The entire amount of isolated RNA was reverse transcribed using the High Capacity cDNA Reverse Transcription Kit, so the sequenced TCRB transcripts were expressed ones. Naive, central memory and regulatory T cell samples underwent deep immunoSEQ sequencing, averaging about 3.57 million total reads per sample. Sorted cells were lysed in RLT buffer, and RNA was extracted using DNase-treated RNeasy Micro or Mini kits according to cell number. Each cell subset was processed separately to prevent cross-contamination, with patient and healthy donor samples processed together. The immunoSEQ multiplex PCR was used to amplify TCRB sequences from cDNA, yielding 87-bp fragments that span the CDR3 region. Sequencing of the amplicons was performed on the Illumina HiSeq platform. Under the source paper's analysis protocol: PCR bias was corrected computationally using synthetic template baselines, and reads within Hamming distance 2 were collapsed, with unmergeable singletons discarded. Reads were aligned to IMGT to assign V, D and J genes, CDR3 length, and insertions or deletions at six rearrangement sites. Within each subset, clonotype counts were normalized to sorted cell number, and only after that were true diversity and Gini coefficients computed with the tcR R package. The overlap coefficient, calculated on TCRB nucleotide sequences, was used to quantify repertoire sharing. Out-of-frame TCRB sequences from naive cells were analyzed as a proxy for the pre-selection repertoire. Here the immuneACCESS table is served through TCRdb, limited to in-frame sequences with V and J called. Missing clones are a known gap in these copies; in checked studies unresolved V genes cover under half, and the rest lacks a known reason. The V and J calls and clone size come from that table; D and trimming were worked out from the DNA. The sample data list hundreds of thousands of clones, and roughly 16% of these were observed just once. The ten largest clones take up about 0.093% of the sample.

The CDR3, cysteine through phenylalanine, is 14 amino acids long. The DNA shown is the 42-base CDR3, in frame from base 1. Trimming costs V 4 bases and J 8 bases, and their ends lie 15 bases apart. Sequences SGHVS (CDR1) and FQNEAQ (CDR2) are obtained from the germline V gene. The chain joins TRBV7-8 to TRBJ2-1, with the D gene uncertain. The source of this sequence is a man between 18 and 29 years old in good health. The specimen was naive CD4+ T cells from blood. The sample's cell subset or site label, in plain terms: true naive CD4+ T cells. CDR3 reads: CASSSRRLQHEQFF. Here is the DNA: TGTGCCAGCAGCTCCCGGCGGCTACAGCATGAGCAGTTCTTC.